This T cell receptor (beta chain) was captured by sequencing in a study of T cell repertoires in cytomegalovirus infection. Study-wide context: Matching HLA type and CMV infection were both indicated by public TCR beta signatures.

This clonotype appeared many times. Its antigen remains unidentified. TCRdb reanalysed the reads using MiXCR and keeps one entry per CDR3 protein. This table has some 600,000 distinct CDR3 sequences, approximately 24% appearing once. Findings and limits, study-wide: HLA-C-restricted, CMV-specific TCR beta clonotypes were dominant ex vivo.

J gave up 2 bases and V 5 bases, and 5 bases lay outside the gene matches. Germline V CDR1 and CDR2: SEHNR, FQNEAQ (reference sequence). This CDR3 comprises 14 residues. Source material: CD8+ T cells from PBMCs. This clonotype was sampled from a human donor in good health (CMV status not recorded). Some clones in this sample may be carry-over from other donors' samples. The chain carries TRBV7-9 and TRBJ2-7, with 8 bases aligning to TRBD1. CDR3 residues: CASSGRDRTYEQYV. As DNA, the CDR3 is TGTGCCAGCAGCGGACGGGACAGGACCTACGAGCAGTACGTC.